These 31 T cell receptor beta chains were all obtained from the same sample, sequenced in a study of tumor-infiltrating lymphocytes in primary liver carcinoma. Reverse transcription of about 0.5 ug total RNA with a constant-region primer produced TCR beta cDNA. Slightly modified ARM-PCR, run as three nested multiplex PCR rounds, produced the TCR beta libraries. Running around 9 cycles apiece, the first two PCR rounds relied on TRBV1-TRBV30 forward primers together with a C-beta reverse primer. MiXCR, applied by TCRdb to the multiplex PCR reads, yields one record per CDR3 protein. Among almost 200,000 distinct CDR3 sequences, less than 75% were seen once, and the ten largest hold 5.5% to 9%. Unsorted whole blood yielded blood RNA, and germline DNA was extracted as well. Sequenced input: peripheral blood. Receptor source: a woman aged 55-70 years with primary liver carcinoma and hepatitis B virus infection.

As regards this clonotype: Because it lacks the conserved phenylalanine or tryptophan at the end, this CDR3 is likely a read error. V usage is TRBV6-2 or TRBV6-3 and J usage is TRBJ1-2, with 7 bases identical to TRBD1. V gave up 5 bases and J gave up 4 bases; unmatched junction bases: 10. The CDR3 length is 15 residues. Germline loops: CDR1 MNHEY, CDR2 SVGEGT. The CDR3 is CASSQGQPKTYGYTS. CDR3 sequence (DNA): TGTGCCAGCAGTCAGGGACAGCCCAAAACCTATGGCTACACCTCC.

This clonotype is labeled as medium-sized (0.01 to 0.1%). The J gene is TRBJ2-3, the V gene TRBV11-2; no reliable D call. This CDR3 is built from 15 residues. The germline gives CDR1 SGHAT, CDR2 FQNNGV. Trimming stripped 6 bases from V and 0 bases from J, with 13 bases between. This CDR3 is CASRPSATSTDTQYF. The CDR3 DNA follows: TGTGCCAGCAGGCCCTCTGCGACTAGCACAGATACGCAGTATTTT.

With regard to this clonotype: Possible read error: a much larger clone is one base away. J is TRBJ1-1 and V is TRBV6-6; D unresolved. The germline CDR1 and CDR2 sequences are MNHNY and SVGAGI (reference sequence). V lost 5 bases to trimming and J lost 8 bases, with 9 bases between them. This CDR3 comprises 11 residues. The CDR3 coding sequence is TGTGCCAGCAGTGAAACCTGCGAAGCTTTCTTT. The encoded protein is CASSETCEAFF.

Note on this clonotype: One junction end does not reproduce the germline sequence, and a read error may be involved. The gene calls are TRBV11-2 and TRBJ2-6; TRBD1 is a possible D gene (6 bases). CDR3 length: 15 residues. CDR1 and CDR2 (germline): SGHAT, FQNNGV. For the CDR3, the DNA is TGTGCCAGCAGCTTACAGGGGCCCGGGGCCAACCTCCTAACTTTC. Its protein product is CASSLQGPGANLLTF.

On this clonotype itself: Given a much more abundant clone one base away, this may be a read error. V and J are TRBV4-1 and TRBJ1-1, with D perhaps matching TRBD1 (6 bases). CDR1 and CDR2 from the germline V gene are MGHRA and YSYEKL. The CDR3 extends over 13 amino acids. CDR3 amino acids: CASSHRGQTEALF. The DNA for the CDR3 is TGCGCCAGCAGCCATCGCGGACAGACTGAAGCTCTCTTT.

This clonotype was seen only a few times. This chain connects TRBV6-1 to TRBJ2-1, with 10 bases lining up with TRBD2. After removal of 0 bases from V and 8 bases from J, the junction contained 7 bases not matched to a gene. The CDR3 covers 16 residues. CDR1 is MNHNS and CDR2 is SASEGT in the germline V gene. CDR3 in amino acids: CASSEAVGLASYEQFF. CDR3 bases: TGTGCCAGCAGTGAAGCGGTGGGACTAGCGTCCTATGAGCAGTTCTTC.

V gene TRBV23-1 combines with J gene TRBJ2-7; D might be TRBD2 (6 bases). TRBV23-1 is designated an ORF whose function remains uncertain. Trimming stripped 8 bases from V and 4 bases from J, with 30 bases between. This CDR3 is 18 amino acids long. The CDR3 spells CASPPPSVRTNGSYEQYF. The CDR3 DNA sequence: TGCGCCAGCCCTCCGCCGTCTGTCAGGACTAACGGGAGTTACGAGCAGTACTTC.

This clonotype was counted once. The CDR3 does not close with the conserved phenylalanine or tryptophan, likely indicating a read error. The chain carries TRBV11-2 and TRBJ1-1, with 8 bases fitting TRBD1. The germline V gene has CDR1 SGHAT and CDR2 FQNNGV. The CDR3 covers 17 residues. The CDR3 is CASSLVGTGAMNTEAFI. The CDR3 coding sequence is TGTGCCAGCAGTTTAGTGGGGACAGGAGCGATGAACACTGAAGCTTTCATT.

Concerning this clonotype itself: Mismatch with germline at one junction end may stem from a read error. This chain joins TRBV28 and TRBJ1-1; unclear D gene. Germline V gene sequence: CDR1 MDHEN, CDR2 SYDVKM. The CDR3 is 13 residues long. DNA for the CDR3: TGTGCCAGCAGAAAGTTCCCGAACACTGAAGCTTCCTTC. It specifies CASRKFPNTEASF.

About this clonotype: As the CDR3 is not closed by the conserved phenylalanine or tryptophan, this likely results from a read error. The rearrangement links TRBV5-1 to TRBJ1-1; 7 bases map to TRBD1. The germline V gene has CDR1 SGHRS and CDR2 YFSETQ. With V trimmed by 4 bases and J by 0 bases, 9 bases remained unmatched. CDR3 length: 16 amino acids. The CDR3 nucleotides read TGCGCCAGCAGCCCGATGGGGACAGTCATGAACACTGAAGCTTTCTTA. It is translated as CASSPMGTVMNTEAFL.

About this clonotype: Its ends do not fully match the called genes, so a read error is possible. This chain uses TRBV12-5 with TRBJ2-1, with D uncertain. The CDR3 totals 14 residues. Germline V gene data show CDR1 as LGHNT and CDR2 as FRNRAP. The CDR3 reads CANGFEVAYNEQFF. In DNA, the CDR3 is TGTGCTAATGGTTTCGAGGTAGCTTATAATGAGCAGTTCTTC. Drawing the rest from reference TRBV12-5 and TRBJ2-1, the complete variable domain is DARVTQTPRHKVTEMGQEVTMRCQPILGHNTVFWYRQTMMQGLELLAYFRNRAPLDDSGMPKDRFSAEMPDATLATLKIQPSEPRDSAVYFCANGFEVAYNEQFFGPGTRLTVL.

Ten or more counts support this clonotype. The chain uses TRBV6-1 and TRBJ1-2; D not resolved. This CDR3 has 13 amino acids. Germline V gene lookup returns CDR1 MNHNS and CDR2 SASEGT. The DNA for the CDR3 is TGTCTCGCTGCACGTGACGGGAGCTATGGCTACACCTTC. Its protein product is CLAARDGSYGYTF.

Concerning this clonotype: At one end, the junction sequence differs from germline, possibly due to a read error. J is TRBJ2-3 and V is TRBV11-1; D may be TRBD2 (5 bases). From germline, CDR1 is SGHAT and CDR2 FQDESV (reference sequence). CDR3 length: 14 amino acids. CDR3 amino acids: CARSLAPTTDTQYF. As DNA, the CDR3 is TGTGCCAGGAGCTTAGCGCCCACCACAGATACGCAGTATTTT.

The V gene is TRBV5-4, the J gene TRBJ2-7; D is perhaps TRBD1 (6 bases). Trimming removed 8 bases at V and 0 bases at J, with 18 bases between. Germline loops: CDR1 SGHNT, CDR2 YYREEE (reference sequence). This CDR3 has 15 amino acids. The CDR3 sequence is CARSPGTRSSYEQYF. DNA for the CDR3: TGTGCCAGGAGCCCCGGGACAAGATCCTCCTACGAGCAGTACTTC.

On this clonotype itself: Given a much more abundant clone one base away, this may be a read error. The V call is TRBV6-5, the J call TRBJ1-1, with unresolved D. Trimming pared 0 bases from V and 1 base from J, leaving 15 bases between. Germline V lookup: CDR1 MNHEY, CDR2 SVGAGI. The CDR3 loop spans 17 amino acids. CDR3 DNA: TGTGCCAGCAGTTACTCGATAGGGAGGATCGGGAACACTGAAGCTTTCTTT. Translated: CASSYSIGRIGNTEAFF.

The chain couples TRBV6-5 to TRBJ2-1; no clear D. The germline V gene has CDR1 MNHEY and CDR2 SVGAGI. The CDR3 covers 11 residues. The CDR3 here is CTGSFLDEQFF. The CDR3 DNA reads as TGTACCGGCAGTTTCTTGGATGAGCAGTTCTTC.

This clonotype was found once. An end of the junction does not agree with germline; a read error may underlie this. The V call is TRBV11-2, the J call TRBJ1-3; weak D call: TRBD1 (5 bases). From germline, CDR1 is SGHAT and CDR2 FQNNGV. The CDR3 length is 13 residues. The chain's CDR3 is CTSGFPGGNTIYF. The CDR3 nucleotides are TGTACCAGCGGCTTTCCAGGGGGAAACACCATATATTTT.

In its sample, this clonotype was seen a few times. One end of the junction does not line up with germline, which may come from a read error. The chain links TRBV11-1 to TRBJ2-3, with TRBD2 matching over 7 bases. The CDR3 contains 15 residues. Germline V gene sequence: CDR1 SGHAT, CDR2 FQDESV (reference sequence). The CDR3, as DNA: TGTGTCAGCAGTCAAACGGCGGGAGCTACAGATACGCAGTATTTT. As protein: CVSSQTAGATDTQYF.

With regard to this clonotype: This may stem from a read error, because a much larger clone lies one nucleotide away. This rearrangement joins TRBV4-1 to TRBJ1-2, with D perhaps TRBD1 (5 bases). The CDR3 covers 15 residues. Per germline, CDR1 MGHRA and CDR2 YSYEKL. CDR3 coding DNA: TGCGCCAGCAGCCAACTCCAGGGCCTTGACTATGGCTACAGCTTC. Translation gives CASSQLQGLDYGYSF.

This clonotype showed up just a few times. The chain combines TRBV5-1 with TRBJ1-1; a weak D match, TRBD1 (6 bases). The CDR3 totals 17 residues. V gave up 0 bases and J gave up 4 bases, with 19 bases separating them. Germline lookup yields CDR1 SGHRS and CDR2 YFSETQ. Here the CDR3 reads CASSLDRDGIRATEAFF. CDR3 coding DNA: TGCGCCAGCAGCTTGGACAGGGATGGAATTAGGGCCACTGAAGCTTTCTTT.

This clonotype qualifies as medium-sized (0.01 to 0.1%). The gene calls are TRBV11-2 and TRBJ1-1; D may be TRBD1 (6 bases). CDR1 SGHAT and CDR2 FQNNGV come from the germline V gene. Trimming shortened V by 1 base and J by 3 bases, and 12 bases separated the two germline ends. CDR3 size: 15 residues. In DNA form, the CDR3 reads TGTGCCAGCAGCTTAGGCCACAGGGCGGACACTGAAGCTTTCTTT. Translation: CASSLGHRADTEAFF.

V is TRBV28 and J is TRBJ2-6; no firm D call. In germline, CDR1 is MDHEN, CDR2 SYDVKM. Trimming left V 3 bases short and J 0 bases short, with 6 bases between. The CDR3 length is 15 residues. The CDR3 sequence is CASSLWDSGANVLTF. The CDR3, as DNA: TGTGCCAGCAGTTTGTGGGACTCTGGGGCCAACGTCCTGACTTTC.

V and J are TRBV11-3 and TRBJ2-6; D perhaps matches TRBD1 (5 bases). Germline CDR1 and CDR2: SGHNT and YENEEA. V lost 4 bases to trimming and J lost 1 base, with 11 bases between them. The CDR3 runs to 16 residues. DNA for the CDR3: TGTGCCAGCAGCTCGACAGCACAGTCTGGGGCCAACGTCCTGACTTTC. Its protein product is CASSSTAQSGANVLTF.

This clonotype was counted ten times or more. This chain uses TRBV6-5 with TRBJ2-1; 11 bases are a match to TRBD2. Looked up from germline, CDR1 is MNHEY and CDR2 is SVGAGI. The CDR3 runs to 18 residues. V gave up 2 bases and J gave up 1 base; unmatched junction bases: 7. CDR3 residues: CASSYDGSGRGSYNEQFF. The CDR3 DNA reads TGTGCCAGCAGTTACGATGGTAGCGGGAGGGGGTCCTACAATGAGCAGTTCTTC.

Concerning this clonotype itself: The germline gene is not matched at one end of the junction; a read error may be the cause. The V gene is TRBV28, the J gene TRBJ1-1, with TRBD1 matching over 9 bases. The CDR3 has 16 residues. The V gene's germline CDR1 is MDHEN and CDR2 SYDVKM. CDR3 loop: CASRTGGFSRDTEAFF. In DNA, the CDR3 is TGTGCCAGCAGGACAGGGGGGTTCAGTAGGGACACTGAGGCTTTCTTT.

This clonotype has only one observation. A read error may explain this, as a much larger clone is one base away. The chain carries TRBV10-3 and TRBJ2-1, with 14 bases matching TRBD2. Germline CDR1 and CDR2: ENHRY and SYGVKD. There are 15 residues in the CDR3. Germline trimming cut 10 bases from V and 12 bases from J; bases unmatched to any gene: 14. The CDR3 spells CASDEPRLAGGRQFF. CDR3 bases: TGTGCCAGCGACGAACCGAGACTAGCGGGAGGGAGGCAGTTCTTC.

Worth noting for this clonotype: This may stem from a read error, because a much larger clone lies one nucleotide away. The chain joins TRBV6-5 to TRBJ1-2; possible D gene TRBD1, 5 bases. The CDR3 totals 15 residues. Germline CDR1 and CDR2: MNHEY and SVGAGI. CDR3 coding DNA: TGTGCCAGCAGTTACTCTGGCAGGGTTTCCTATGACTACACCTTC. This gives the protein CASSYSGRVSYDYTF.

This clonotype turned up a few times. J is TRBJ1-6 and V is TRBV4-1; D is undetermined. The length of the CDR3 is 19 residues. Trimming shortened V by 2 bases and J by 5 bases, and 22 bases separated the two germline ends. Germline V lookup: CDR1 MGHRA, CDR2 YSYEKL. This CDR3 is CASSQQPPSTATHNSPLHF. The CDR3 coding sequence is TGCGCCAGCAGCCAACAACCGCCCTCGACCGCCACCCATAATTCACCCCTCCACTTT.

This clonotype has just one count. A much larger clone lies a single base off, so this may be a read error. The V call is TRBV29-1, the J call TRBJ1-4; D is possibly TRBD1 (5 bases). The CDR3 covers 14 residues. V dropped 2 bases and J dropped 10 bases, with 17 bases sitting between them. Germline CDR1 is SQVTM and CDR2 is ANQGSEA. For the CDR3, the DNA is TGCAGCGTTGAAATTCGGGGGGTTAAGGGAAAACTGTTTTTT. Translating gives CSVEIRGVKGKLFF.

About this clonotype itself: This may come from a read error, since a much larger clone is one base off. The rearrangement links TRBV28 to TRBJ2-2; 7 nucleotides agree with TRBD2. The CDR3 totals 15 residues. J gave up 4 bases and V 10 bases, and 12 bases lay outside the gene matches. Germline assignment: CDR1 MDHEN and CDR2 SYDVKM. DNA for the CDR3: TGTGCCACCGCCCCGGGACTATGGGGCACCGGGGAGCTGTTTTTT. This codes for CATAPGLWGTGELFF.

This clonotype was detected only once. The junction and the germline gene differ at one end; a read error may be behind it. Written as DNA, the CDR3 is TGCAGCGTAGAAATGGGAACTAGCACAGATATGCAGTATTTT. Encoded protein: CSVEMGTSTDMQYF. The V and J genes are TRBV29-1 and TRBJ2-3, with D possibly being TRBD2 (6 bases). Germline CDR1 and CDR2: SQVTM and ANQGSEA. This CDR3 has 14 amino acids.